These 25 T cell receptor beta chains share one sample of origin, sequenced in a study of blood T cell repertoires in COVID-19. TCRdb keeps only in-frame clones here, not all; method: immunoSEQ multiplex PCR. The table records hundreds of thousands of clones, approximately 83% of them present only once. The sequenced material came from peripheral blood. All receptors derive from a man older than 75 with acute or convalescent COVID-19.

The table lists this clone with a count of one. The J gene is TRBJ1-2, the V gene TRBV5-1; D gene ambiguous. With 0 bases removed from V and 7 bases from J, the gap between germline ends came to 10 bases. Germline lookup yields CDR1 SGHRS and CDR2 YFSETQ. The CDR3 has 13 residues. The CDR3 DNA sequence: TGCGCCAGCAGCTTGGCGGCAGGTGGTGGCTACACCTTC. It encodes CASSLAAGGGYTF. The full variable domain, rest sourced from reference TRBV5-1 and TRBJ1-2, is KAGVTQTPRYLIKTRGQQVTLSCSPISGHRSVSWYQQTPGQGLQFLFEYFSETQRNKGNFPGRFSGRQFSNSRSEMNVSTLELGDSALYLCASSLAAGGGYTFGSGTRLTVV.

The chain is built from TRBV24-1 and TRBJ2-6, with 8 bases that match TRBD1. Looked up from germline, CDR1 is KGHDR and CDR2 is SFDVKD. The CDR3 is made up of 16 amino acids. V lost 12 bases to trimming and J lost 2 bases; unmatched junction nucleotides: 11. The CDR3 coding sequence is TGTGCCTCCCAGGGACAGGAGGTTACTGGGGCCAACGTCCTGACTTTC. Translation gives CASQGQEVTGANVLTF.

The rearrangement joins TRBV2 to TRBJ1-5, with 7 bases matching TRBD1. The junction had 5 bases not matched to a gene; V was cut back by 6 bases and J by 6 bases. CDR3 length equals 13 residues. Germline V lookup: CDR1 SNHLY, CDR2 FYNNEI. The CDR3 spells CASRGQGGQPQHF. CDR3 in DNA: TGTGCCAGCAGAGGGCAGGGGGGTCAGCCCCAGCATTTT.

This clone was observed a handful of times. The chain recombines TRBV21-1 with TRBJ1-4. TRBV21-1 is a recognized pseudogene. This CDR3 has 18 residues. In DNA form, the CDR3 reads TGTGCCAGCAGCAAAGGCAGAAACGGGAGGTCCCCTAATGAAAAACTGTTTTTT. Amino acid sequence: CASSKGRNGRSPNEKLFF.

The chain recombines TRBV12-3 or TRBV12-4 with TRBJ1-1, with TRBD1 as a possible D gene (5 bases). This CDR3 region has 13 residues. V was pared by 2 bases and J by 4 bases, with 8 bases between. In DNA, the CDR3 is TGTGCCAGCAGTTTATCCGGGGGCACTGAAGCTTTCTTT. Its protein product is CASSLSGGTEAFF.

The chain recombines TRBV10-2 with TRBJ2-1; 8 bases are shared with TRBD2. The CDR3 loop spans 15 amino acids. Germline values: CDR1 WSHSY, CDR2 SAAADI. Trimming at V came to 6 bases and at J to 4 bases, leaving 8 bases not matched to a gene. The CDR3: CASRPSGGQYNEQFF. DNA of the CDR3: TGCGCCAGCAGGCCCAGCGGGGGCCAATACAATGAGCAGTTCTTC.

This clone was counted between two and nine times. The chain couples TRBV24-1 to TRBJ2-7; D unclear. Trimming cost V 1 base and J 9 bases, with 6 bases left between them. Germline-derived CDR1 and CDR2 are KGHDR and SFDVKD. The CDR3 is 11 amino acids. DNA for the CDR3: TGTGCCACCAGTGATTTTTCCGGGCAGTACTTC. This translates into CATSDFSGQYF.

The chain links TRBV6-1 to TRBJ2-2; weak D call: TRBD1 (7 bases). This CDR3 is 15 amino acids long. Germline assignment: CDR1 MNHNS and CDR2 SASEGT. Trimming took 3 bases from V and 6 from J, leaving 14 bases between them. The CDR3 nucleotides read TGTGCCAGCAGTGAGACAGGGAGGTCGGCCGGGGAGCTGTTTTTT. It translates to CASSETGRSAGELFF.

The rearrangement joins TRBV24-1 to TRBJ1-3; a possible D gene is TRBD1 (6 bases). The CDR3 loop spans 17 amino acids. CDR1 and CDR2 from the germline V gene are KGHDR and SFDVKD. V was cut by 5 bases and J by 5 bases, with 21 bases left in between. CDR3 DNA: TGTGCCACCAGTGCCCGCCCCGGGGGGCCGGGCAGAAACACCATATATTTT. Translation gives CATSARPGGPGRNTIYF.

The chain combines TRBV11-2 with TRBJ1-6; D is uncertain. The CDR3 length is 12 residues. Germline CDR1 SGHAT, CDR2 FQNNGV. Trimming removed 5 bases at V and 11 bases at J, with 10 bases between. CDR3 nucleotides: TGTGCCAGCAGCCCCATGTTCACACCCCTCCACTTT. It codes for CASSPMFTPLHF. The variable domain in full, with the rest retrieved from reference TRBV11-2 and TRBJ1-6, is EAGVAQSPRYKIIEKRQSVAFWCNPISGHATLYWYQQILGQGPKLLIQFQNNGVVDDSQLPKDRFSAERLKGVDSTLKIQPAKLEDSAVYLCASSPMFTPLHFGNGTRLTVT.

The rearrangement joins TRBV19 to TRBJ1-2; D not resolved. V was pared by 2 bases and J by 5 bases, with 12 bases between. Germline V gene lookup returns CDR1 LNHDA and CDR2 SQIVND (reference sequence). This CDR3 has 14 residues. The CDR3 region is CASSIRPGGYGYTF. CDR3 in DNA: TGTGCCAGTAGTATACGGCCAGGCGGGTATGGCTACACCTTC. The full variable domain, in which reference TRBV19 and TRBJ1-2 provide the parts outside the CDR3, is DGGITQSPKYLFRKEGQNVTLSCEQNLNHDAMYWYRQDPGQGLRLIYYSQIVNDFQKGDIAEGYSVSREKKESFPLTVTSAQKNPTAFYLCASSIRPGGYGYTFGSGTRLTVV.

The CDR3 region is CAIGRGWTAEDEQYF. CDR3 in DNA: TGTGCCATCGGGCGGGGTTGGACCGCCGAGGACGAGCAGTACTTC. The chain joins TRBV10-3 to TRBJ2-7; D is perhaps TRBD2 (6 bases). Germline-derived CDR1 and CDR2 are ENHRY and SYGVKD. This CDR3 has 15 amino acids. Trimming cost V 8 bases and J 5 bases, with 22 bases left between them.

The J gene is TRBJ2-5, the V gene TRBV28; TRBD1 aligns across 7 bases. The CDR3 sequence is 15 residues long. Unmatched junction bases numbered 7, after V lost 1 base and J lost 5 bases. In germline, CDR1 is MDHEN, CDR2 SYDVKM. The CDR3 nucleotides are TGTGCCAGCAGTTTATTAACAGGGGCGGTGGAGACCCAGTACTTC. It codes for CASSLLTGAVETQYF.

This chain links TRBV5-1 with TRBJ1-2, with 7 nucleotides matching TRBD1. V shed 1 base, J shed 4 bases, and the junction held 10 bases outside the gene matches. This CDR3 contains 16 residues. Germline assignment: CDR1 SGHRS and CDR2 YFSETQ. Here the CDR3 reads CASSLTPRGIGYGYTF. CDR3 in DNA: TGCGCCAGCAGCTTGACTCCCAGGGGGATAGGCTATGGCTACACCTTC.

As for this clone: Other DNA sequences from this sample encode an identical CDR3 as well. The rearrangement links TRBV7-9 to TRBJ2-3; TRBD1 might be the D (5 bases). Trimming left V 3 bases short and J 1 base short, with 5 bases between. Germline CDR1 is SEHNR and CDR2 is FQNEAQ (reference sequence). CDR3 size: 13 residues. The CDR3 spells CASSLTGTDTQYF. DNA of the CDR3: TGTGCCAGCAGCTTGACAGGCACAGATACGCAGTATTTT.

V and J are TRBV23-1 and TRBJ2-7, with 10 bases that match TRBD1. TRBV23-1 is sorted into the ORF group, with uncertain function. V gave up 7 bases and J gave up 2 bases; unmatched junction bases: 5. The CDR3 extends over 14 amino acids. The CDR3 nucleotides read TGCGCCAGCAATCCGGGACAGGGGACCTACGAGCAGTACTTC. This sequence encodes CASNPGQGTYEQYF.

The sample holds a few counts of this clone. The CDR3 coding sequence is TGTGCCAGTCCAGAGGGTCAACGGGGGTATAGAGATGGCTACACCTTC. It yields the protein CASPEGQRGYRDGYTF. The gene calls are TRBV30 and TRBJ1-2; D is possibly TRBD1 (5 bases). Germline V gene sequence: CDR1 GTSNPN, CDR2 SVGIG (reference sequence). The V end was cut by 8 bases, the J end by 6 bases, with 28 bases between. This CDR3 spans 16 amino acids.

V and J are TRBV3-1 (or the pseudogene TRBV3-2) and TRBJ1-2; a possible D gene is TRBD1 (5 bases). V dropped 0 bases and J dropped 7 bases, with 15 bases sitting between them. This CDR3 region has 15 residues. The germline V gene encodes CDR1 LGHDT and CDR2 YNNKEL (reference sequence). CDR3 protein: CASSQDGRGWRGYTF. As DNA, the CDR3 is TGTGCCAGCAGCCAAGATGGGCGGGGGTGGCGTGGCTACACCTTC.

There are a few counts of this clone. The CDR3: CASGGAYEQYF. The CDR3, as DNA: TGTGCCAGCGGGGGGGCCTACGAGCAGTACTTC. The chain is built from TRBV3-1 (or the pseudogene TRBV3-2) and TRBJ2-7; 7 positions agree with TRBD2. The CDR3 spans 11 residues. J was trimmed by 2 bases and V by 8 bases; bases with no gene match: 0. Germline V CDR1 and CDR2: LGHDT, YNNKEL (reference sequence).

The chain employs TRBV11-2 and TRBJ2-7; TRBD2 is a possible D gene (5 bases). Germline V CDR1 and CDR2: SGHAT, FQNNGV. Trimming stripped 3 bases from V and 5 bases from J, with 14 bases between. This CDR3 has 14 amino acids. This chain's CDR3 is CASSFRTGQDEQYF. As DNA, the CDR3 is TGTGCCAGCAGCTTTCGGACTGGCCAGGACGAGCAGTACTTC.

The sample holds a few counts of this clone. This chain connects TRBV7-9 to TRBJ2-2, with D perhaps TRBD1 (6 bases). Germline V gene lookup returns CDR1 SEHNR and CDR2 FQNEAQ (reference sequence). This CDR3 region has 16 residues. V gave up 8 bases and J gave up 7 bases, with 23 bases separating them. The CDR3 DNA reads TGTGCCAGCCCCTCTTGGGGACATAAGTACAGCGGGGAGCTGTTTTTT. It yields the protein CASPSWGHKYSGELFF.

V usage is TRBV4-2 and J usage is TRBJ2-1; 12 positions match TRBD2. V dropped 0 bases and J dropped 1; count of bases not matched to a gene: 7. Germline CDR1 reads LGHNA; CDR2 reads YNFKEQ. The CDR3 has 19 residues. This CDR3 is CASSQEYGGTSGSYNEQFF. As DNA, the CDR3 is TGTGCCAGCAGCCAAGAATATGGCGGGACTAGCGGGTCCTACAATGAGCAGTTCTTC.

The chain uses TRBV24-1 and TRBJ2-2; 7 bases map to TRBD1. The trim removed 7 bases at V and 0 bases at J, leaving 4 bases unmatched. This CDR3 contains 15 residues. Germline V gene data show CDR1 as KGHDR and CDR2 as SFDVKD. The DNA for the CDR3 is TGTGCCACCAGGCCGGGACAGACGAACACCGGGGAGCTGTTTTTT. Translation gives CATRPGQTNTGELFF.

The CDR3 is CSADPRDFQNPNYGYTF. CDR3 in DNA: TGCAGCGCCGACCCAAGAGACTTCCAAAACCCCAACTATGGCTACACCTTC. This rearrangement joins TRBV29-1 to TRBJ1-2; D not resolved. CDR3 length: 17 amino acids. Germline CDR1 SQVTM, CDR2 ANQGSEA. Trimming removed 7 bases from V and 2 bases from J, with 26 bases in between.

This chain uses TRBV5-1 with TRBJ2-7, with TRBD1 matching 7 bases. Germline lookup yields CDR1 SGHRS and CDR2 YFSETQ. The CDR3 spans 12 residues. With V trimmed by 4 bases and J by 5 bases, 3 bases remained unmatched. The CDR3 region is CASSRDSHEQYF. The CDR3 region has the DNA TGCGCCAGCAGCAGGGACAGCCACGAGCAGTACTTC.